Following are 7 T cell receptor beta chains from one sample sequenced in a study of cytomegalovirus exposure and HLA in healthy donors. 13 Jbeta primers and 60 Vbeta primers were used for the PCR. Produced via immunoSEQ multiplex PCR; TCRdb's table is partial and in-frame only. Among tens of thousands of clones listed, about 79% were seen once. The sample comprised PBMCs. These receptors all come from a male donor in good health and CMV-seropositive.

The rearrangement links TRBV6-1 to TRBJ2-1; perhaps TRBD2 as D (6 bases). Germline V gives CDR1 MNHNS, CDR2 SASEGT. V dropped 1 base and J dropped 4 bases, with 11 bases sitting between them. There are 15 residues in the CDR3. CDR3 sequence (DNA): TGTGCCAGCAGTGAAGGGTTAGCGGATTACAATGAGCAGTTCTTC. Its translation: CASSEGLADYNEQFF.

The V gene is TRBV6-4, the J gene TRBJ2-1; a weak D match, TRBD2 (6 bases). Germline CDR1 and CDR2: MRHNA and SNTAGT. Deletions cut 2 bases from V and 6 bases from J, with 11 bases between. The CDR3 has 14 amino acids. CDR3 loop: CASSDGGESNEQFF. In DNA, the CDR3 is TGTGCCAGCAGTGACGGCGGGGAATCCAATGAGCAGTTCTTC.

The J gene is TRBJ1-1, the V gene TRBV7-8, with a possible D match to TRBD1 (5 bases). Germline V CDR1 and CDR2: SGHVS, FQNEAQ. The CDR3 has 14 amino acids. V was trimmed by 2 bases and J by 4 bases, leaving 11 bases between them. CDR3 loop: CASSLTGLGTEAFF. The CDR3 region has the DNA TGTGCCAGCAGCTTAACAGGTTTAGGCACTGAAGCTTTCTTT.

This clone was seen a handful of times. J is TRBJ1-1 and V is TRBV23-1, with D perhaps TRBD1 (5 bases). TRBV23-1 is known as an ORF, though its function is uncertain. The V end lost 5 bases, the J end lost 1 base, and 14 bases lay between the germline ends. The CDR3 runs to 15 residues. CDR3 loop: CASSRRTPQNTEAFF. The CDR3 DNA sequence: TGCGCCAGCAGTAGAAGGACACCTCAGAACACTGAAGCTTTCTTT.

The rearrangement joins TRBV27 to TRBJ2-1; 8 nucleotides line up with TRBD2. The CDR3 is 15 residues long. Germline CDR1 MNHEY, CDR2 SMNVEV (reference sequence). V lost 3 bases, J lost 5 bases, and 6 bases stayed unmatched. The CDR3 coding sequence is TGTGCCAGCAGTTTGGAGGGACTAGTCAACAATGAGCAGTTCTTC. Translation: CASSLEGLVNNEQFF.

The chain uses TRBV19 and TRBJ2-1; D unresolved. The CDR3 is 14 amino acids. Germline V gene lookup returns CDR1 LNHDA and CDR2 SQIVND (reference sequence). V was cut by 3 bases and J by 4 bases, with 10 bases left in between. The CDR3 nucleotides are TGTGCCAGTAGTATCCCCGGCAGGTACAATGAGCAGTTCTTC. Residues: CASSIPGRYNEQFF.

This clone has more than one count but fewer than ten. This chain links TRBV6-4 with TRBJ2-3, with TRBD2 matching over 10 bases. The V segment lost 5 bases and the J segment 2 bases; nucleotides outside the gene matches: 4. This CDR3 has 15 amino acids. Germline V gene data show CDR1 as MRHNA and CDR2 as SNTAGT. In DNA form, the CDR3 reads TGTGCCAGCAGTCCTAGCGGGGGATCCACAGATACGCAGTATTTT. This codes for CASSPSGGSTDTQYF.